The clone carrying this T cell receptor (beta chain) was picked up a small number of times. The sample belongs to a study of human T cells and chemical hapten exposure. Study context: Skin of the upper inner arm, around 2 cm by around 2 cm, received 2% DPC for sensitization. The scalp of each patient received a weekly diphenylcyclopropenone dose for the full roughly 24-week study.

V lost 2 bases, J lost 5 bases, and 5 bases stayed unmatched. The CDR3 loop spans 16 amino acids. Germline lookup yields CDR1 SGHVS and CDR2 FQNEAQ. Via MiXCR, TCRdb re-called the RACE reads, giving one row per CDR3 protein. In the table there are more than 90,000 distinct CDR3 sequences, roughly a tenth of which are singletons. Time point in this sample: patch test 1, 2 weeks after DPC sensitization. Noted treatment: therapeutic diphenylcyclopropenone sensitization with weekly scalp DPC. Alopecia patients between 18 and 70 years old and suitable for DPC were used as donors. Here the sequenced sample was whole blood, taken in connection with sensitization to the hapten diphenylcyclopropenone (DPC). This chain joins TRBV7-8 and TRBJ1-5; 11 nucleotides match TRBD1. The sequence came from a man aged 35-49 years with alopecia areata. Some clones in this sample may be carry-over from other donors' samples. CDR3: CASSLTRTGGDQPQHF. The CDR3 coding sequence is TGTGCCAGCAGCTTAACCCGGACAGGGGGCGATCAGCCCCAGCATTTT.